This T cell receptor (beta chain) comes out of a study of T cell repertoires in cytomegalovirus infection. For the study at large: Public TCR beta signature analysis indicated the presence of both CMV infection and matching HLA type. Findings and limits, study-wide: Clonotype analysis showed dominance of the ex vivo response by HLA-C-restricted CMV-specific TCR beta clonotypes.

Using its own MiXCR run on the reads, TCRdb lists one record per CDR3 protein. The sample gives hundreds of thousands of distinct CDR3 sequences, almost 30% of which show up once; approximately 20% is in the top ten. This clonotype has more than one count but fewer than ten. Its specificity is unknown. The ends lost 6 bases at V and 2 bases at J; junction bases unmatched: 16. The germline gives CDR1 MNHNS, CDR2 SASEGT. This CDR3 is built from 17 residues. This material consisted of cultured PBMCs, taken from culture after CMV antigen stimulation. V is TRBV6-1 and J is TRBJ2-7; 7 nucleotides align to TRBD1. The source is a human donor in good health (CMV status not recorded). Some clones in this sample may be carry-over from other donors' samples. DNA of the CDR3: TGTGCCAGCAGGAGAGTACAGGGGCCAAAGGGGCCCTACGAGCAGTACTTC. It codes for CASRRVQGPKGPYEQYF.